The 8 T cell receptor beta chains below were found in one sample sequenced in a study of cytomegalovirus exposure and HLA in healthy donors (dated by TCRdb to 2016 to 2017). The library was prepared using the immunoSEQ multiplex PCR assay. For the multiplex PCR, a mixture combining 60 forward primers for TCR Vbeta segments and 13 reverse primers for TCR Jbeta segments was used. What TCRdb holds here is the immuneACCESS table cut down to in-frame rearrangements. Part of the clones is not present; checked against another copy, under half of the missing clones reflect an unresolved V gene, and the others are unexplained. Here the sample has around 150,000 clones; 80% occur a single time. Under 6% of the sample is held by the ten biggest clonotypes. The material sequenced was PBMCs. The receptors were gathered from a man in his thirties or forties in good health and CMV-seronegative.

This clone showed up just once. The chain uses TRBV6-5 and TRBJ2-7; possibly TRBD1 for D (6 bases). In germline, CDR1 is MNHEY, CDR2 SVGAGI. This CDR3 has 14 amino acids. The V gene lost 2 bases and the J gene lost 5 bases, with 13 bases spanning the gap. The CDR3 region has the DNA TGTGCCAGCAGTTACGCCCAGGCAGGGGACGAGCAGTACTTC. It encodes CASSYAQAGDEQYF.

This clone was counted between two and nine times. V usage is TRBV28 and J usage is TRBJ1-5; D uncertain. Germline V CDR1 and CDR2: MDHEN, SYDVKM. The CDR3 contains 13 residues. The ends were cut back, 8 bases at V and 1 base at J, with 9 bases in the middle. This CDR3 is CASDSGSNQPQHF. The CDR3 coding sequence is TGTGCCAGCGATTCCGGGAGCAATCAGCCCCAGCATTTT. Drawing the rest from reference TRBV28 and TRBJ1-5, the complete variable domain is DVKVTQSSRYLVKRTGEKVFLECVQDMDHENMFWYRQDPGLGLRLIYFSYDVKMKEKGDIPEGYSVSREKKERFSLILESASTNQTSMYLCASDSGSNQPQHFGDGTRLSIL.

The V call is TRBV27, the J call TRBJ1-1; no reliable D call. V was cut by 4 bases and J by 3 bases, with 18 bases left in between. Germline V gene sequence: CDR1 MNHEY, CDR2 SMNVEV (reference sequence). The CDR3 length is 16 residues. The CDR3 loop reads CASSSSLGLGYTEAFF. CDR3 nucleotides: TGTGCCAGCAGTTCCAGCTTGGGCCTTGGGTACACTGAAGCTTTCTTT.

The chain couples TRBV11-2 to TRBJ2-1; the D is unclear. CDR3 length: 11 residues. V lost 1 base and J 12 bases, leaving 7 bases between the germline ends. Per germline, CDR1 SGHAT and CDR2 FQNNGV. The CDR3 DNA reads as TGTGCCAGCAGCTTAGGGAGAGGGCAGTTCTTC. Its protein product is CASSLGRGQFF. The variable domain in full, with the rest retrieved from reference TRBV11-2 and TRBJ2-1, is EAGVAQSPRYKIIEKRQSVAFWCNPISGHATLYWYQQILGQGPKLLIQFQNNGVVDDSQLPKDRFSAERLKGVDSTLKIQPAKLEDSAVYLCASSLGRGQFFGPGTRLTVL.

V usage is TRBV4-2 and J usage is TRBJ2-4; possibly TRBD1 for D (6 bases). The V gene lost 3 bases and the J gene lost 2 bases, with 14 bases spanning the gap. The CDR3 runs to 16 residues. Per the germline V gene, CDR1 is LGHNA and CDR2 is YNFKEQ. The CDR3 DNA reads as TGTGCCAGCAGCCAGGCCGACAGGACGACCAAAAACATTCAGTACTTC. This sequence encodes CASSQADRTTKNIQYF.

Note on this clone: A read error may account for a junction end that differs from germline. The rearrangement joins TRBV7-9 to TRBJ1-2; possibly TRBD1 for D (6 bases). CDR3 length equals 14 residues. The germline CDR1 and CDR2 sequences are SEHNR and FQNEAQ (reference sequence). The CDR3 loop reads CSSSLEGGNYGYTF. Here the CDR3 DNA reads TGTTCCAGCAGCTTAGAGGGGGGGAACTATGGCTACACCTTC.

V gene TRBV30 combines with J gene TRBJ1-6, with D uncertain. CDR3 length: 14 residues. V lost 1 base, J lost 8 bases, and 12 bases lay in between. CDR1 and CDR2 from the germline V gene are GTSNPN and SVGIG (reference sequence). The CDR3, as DNA: TGTGCCTGGAGTGCATTAGTCGTTGATTCACCCCTCCACTTT. Translated: CAWSALVVDSPLHF.

V and J are TRBV5-4 and TRBJ2-7; D is unresolved. Trimming took 5 bases from V and 7 from J, leaving 13 bases between them. CDR3 length equals 12 residues. From germline, CDR1 is SGHNT and CDR2 YYREEE (reference sequence). In nucleotides, the CDR3 is TGTGCCAGCAGACTTAACACCGGGGAGCAGTACTTC. Amino acid sequence: CASRLNTGEQYF.